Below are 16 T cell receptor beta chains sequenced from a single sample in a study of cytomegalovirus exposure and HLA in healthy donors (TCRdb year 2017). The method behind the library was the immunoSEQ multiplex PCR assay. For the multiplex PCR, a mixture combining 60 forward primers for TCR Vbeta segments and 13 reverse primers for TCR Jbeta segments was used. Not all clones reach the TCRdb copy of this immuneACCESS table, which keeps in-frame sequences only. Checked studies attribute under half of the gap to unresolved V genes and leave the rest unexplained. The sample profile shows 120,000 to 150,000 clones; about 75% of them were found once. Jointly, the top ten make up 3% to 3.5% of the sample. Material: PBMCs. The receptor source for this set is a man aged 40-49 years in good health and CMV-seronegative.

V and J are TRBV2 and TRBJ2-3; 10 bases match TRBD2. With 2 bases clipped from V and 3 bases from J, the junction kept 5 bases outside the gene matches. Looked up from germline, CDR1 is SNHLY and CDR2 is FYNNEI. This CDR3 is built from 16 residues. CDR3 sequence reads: CASSELAGGATDTQYF. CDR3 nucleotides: TGTGCCAGCAGTGAATTAGCGGGGGGTGCAACAGATACGCAGTATTTT. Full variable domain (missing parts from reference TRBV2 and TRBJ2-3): EPEVTQTPSHQVTQMGQEVILRCVPISNHLYFYWYRQILGQKVEFLVSFYNNEISEKSEIFDDQFSVERPDGSNFTLKIRSTKLEDSAMYFCASSELAGGATDTQYFGPGTRLTVL.

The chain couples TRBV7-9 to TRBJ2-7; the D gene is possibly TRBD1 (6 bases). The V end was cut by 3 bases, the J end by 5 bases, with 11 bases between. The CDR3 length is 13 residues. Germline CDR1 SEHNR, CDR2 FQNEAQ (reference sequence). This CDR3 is CASSFSRGDEQYF. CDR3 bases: TGTGCCAGCAGCTTTTCCAGGGGCGACGAGCAGTACTTC.

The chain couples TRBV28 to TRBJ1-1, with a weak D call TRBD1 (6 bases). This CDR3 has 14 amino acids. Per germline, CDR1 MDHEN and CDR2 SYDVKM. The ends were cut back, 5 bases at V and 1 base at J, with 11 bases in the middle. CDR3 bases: TGTGCCAGCAGTCCTCTACAGGGGAACACTGAAGCTTTCTTT. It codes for CASSPLQGNTEAFF.

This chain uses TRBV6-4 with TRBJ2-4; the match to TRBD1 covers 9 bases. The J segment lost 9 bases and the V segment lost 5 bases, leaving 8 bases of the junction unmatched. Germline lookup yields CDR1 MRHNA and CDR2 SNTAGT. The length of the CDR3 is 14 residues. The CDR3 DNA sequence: TGTGCCAGCAGTCTGGGACAGGGTATCGGCATTCAGTACTTC. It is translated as CASSLGQGIGIQYF.

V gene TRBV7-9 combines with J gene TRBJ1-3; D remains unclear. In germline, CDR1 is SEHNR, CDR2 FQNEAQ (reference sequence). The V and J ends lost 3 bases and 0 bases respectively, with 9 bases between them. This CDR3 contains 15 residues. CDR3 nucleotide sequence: TGTGCCAGCAGCTTGGCAGGCCTCTCTGGAAACACCATATATTTT. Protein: CASSLAGLSGNTIYF.

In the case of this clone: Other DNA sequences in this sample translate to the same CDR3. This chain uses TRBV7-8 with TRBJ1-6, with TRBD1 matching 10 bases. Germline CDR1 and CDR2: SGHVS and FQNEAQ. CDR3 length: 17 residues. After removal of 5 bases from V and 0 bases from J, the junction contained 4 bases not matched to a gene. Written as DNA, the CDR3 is TGTGCCAGCAGCCCCAGGACAGGGGGCTCCTATAATTCACCCCTCCACTTT. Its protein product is CASSPRTGGSYNSPLHF.

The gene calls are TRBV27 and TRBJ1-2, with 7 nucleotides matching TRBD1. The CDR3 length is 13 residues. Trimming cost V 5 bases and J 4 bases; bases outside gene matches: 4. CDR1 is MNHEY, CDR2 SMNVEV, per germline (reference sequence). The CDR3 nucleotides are TGTGCCAGCAGTCCGGACAGGCTCTATGGCTACACCTTC. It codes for CASSPDRLYGYTF.

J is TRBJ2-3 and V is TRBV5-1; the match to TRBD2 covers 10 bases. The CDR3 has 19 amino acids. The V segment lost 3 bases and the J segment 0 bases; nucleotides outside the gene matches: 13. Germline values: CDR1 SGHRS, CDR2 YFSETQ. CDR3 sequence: CASSWGSAGGFSSTDTQYF. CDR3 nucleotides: TGCGCCAGCAGCTGGGGGTCAGCGGGGGGGTTTTCTAGCACAGATACGCAGTATTTT.

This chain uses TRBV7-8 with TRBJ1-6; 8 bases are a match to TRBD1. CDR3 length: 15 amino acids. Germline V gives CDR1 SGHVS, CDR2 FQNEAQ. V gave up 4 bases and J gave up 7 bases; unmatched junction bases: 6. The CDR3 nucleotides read TGTGCCAGCAGCTCCCTTGACAGGGGAAATTCACCCCTCCACTTT. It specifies CASSSLDRGNSPLHF. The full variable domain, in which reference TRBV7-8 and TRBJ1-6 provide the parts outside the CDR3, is GAGVSQSPRYKVAKRGQDVALRCDPISGHVSLFWYQQALGQGPEFLTYFQNEAQLDKSGLPSDRFFAERPEGSVSTLKIQRTQQEDSAVYLCASSSLDRGNSPLHFGNGTRLTVT.

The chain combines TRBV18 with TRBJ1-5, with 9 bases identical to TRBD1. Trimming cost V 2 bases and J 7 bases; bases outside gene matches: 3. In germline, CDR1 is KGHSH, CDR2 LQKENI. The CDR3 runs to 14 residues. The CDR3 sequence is CASSPETGGQPQHF. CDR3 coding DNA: TGTGCCAGCTCACCAGAAACAGGGGGCCAGCCCCAGCATTTT. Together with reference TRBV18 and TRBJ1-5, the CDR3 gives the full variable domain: NAGVMQNPRHLVRRRGQEARLRCSPMKGHSHVYWYRQLPEEGLKFMVYLQKENIIDESGMPKERFSAEFPKEGPSILRIQQVVRGDSAAYFCASSPETGGQPQHFGDGTRLSIL.

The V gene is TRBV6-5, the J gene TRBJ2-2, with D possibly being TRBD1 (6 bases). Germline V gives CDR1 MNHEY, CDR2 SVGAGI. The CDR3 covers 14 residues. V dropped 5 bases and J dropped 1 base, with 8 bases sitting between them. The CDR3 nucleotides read TGTGCCAGCAGTCAGACAGGGAACACCGGGGAGCTGTTTTTT. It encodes CASSQTGNTGELFF.

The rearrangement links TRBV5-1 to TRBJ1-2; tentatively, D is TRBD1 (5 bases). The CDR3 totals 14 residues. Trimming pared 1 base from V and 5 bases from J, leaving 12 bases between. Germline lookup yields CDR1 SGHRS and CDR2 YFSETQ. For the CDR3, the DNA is TGCGCCAGCAGCTTGAGCGGGGGATGGTATGGCTACACCTTC. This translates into CASSLSGGWYGYTF.

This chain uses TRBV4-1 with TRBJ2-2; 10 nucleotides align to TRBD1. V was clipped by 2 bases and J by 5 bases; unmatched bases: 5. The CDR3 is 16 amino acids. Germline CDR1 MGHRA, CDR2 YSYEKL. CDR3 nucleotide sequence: TGCGCCAGCAGCCAAAAGGACAGGGGGGGTACCGGGGAGCTGTTTTTT. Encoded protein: CASSQKDRGGTGELFF.

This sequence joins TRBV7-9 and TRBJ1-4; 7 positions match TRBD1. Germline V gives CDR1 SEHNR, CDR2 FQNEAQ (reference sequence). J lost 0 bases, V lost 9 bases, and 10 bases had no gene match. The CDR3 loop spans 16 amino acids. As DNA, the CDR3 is TGTGCCAGTAGCCCCCAGGGGGGATCAACTAATGAAAAACTGTTTTTT. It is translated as CASSPQGGSTNEKLFF.

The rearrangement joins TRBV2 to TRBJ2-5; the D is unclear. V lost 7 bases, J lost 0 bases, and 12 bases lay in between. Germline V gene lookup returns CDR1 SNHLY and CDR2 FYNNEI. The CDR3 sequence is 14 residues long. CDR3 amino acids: CASKVAPHQETQYF. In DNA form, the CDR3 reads TGTGCCAGCAAGGTAGCTCCCCACCAAGAGACCCAGTACTTC.

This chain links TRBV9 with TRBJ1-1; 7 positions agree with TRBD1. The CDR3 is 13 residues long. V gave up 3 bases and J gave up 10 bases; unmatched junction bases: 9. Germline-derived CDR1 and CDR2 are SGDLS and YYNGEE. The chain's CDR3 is CASSEGTRGRAFF. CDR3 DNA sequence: TGTGCCAGCAGCGAAGGGACAAGGGGGCGAGCTTTCTTT.